This T cell receptor (beta chain) was captured by sequencing in a study of cytomegalovirus exposure and HLA in healthy donors. Between the trimmed V and J ends, which lost 4 bases and 4 bases, there was a span of 15 bases. Germline CDR1 and CDR2: SGHDT and YYEEEE. This CDR3 comprises 15 residues. Whole-study results and caveats: A link between a missense DCLRE1C variant and TCR beta V- and J-gene trimming emerged from a later analysis. Overall, approximately 180 TCR beta chains were annotated as cytomegalovirus-associated. Generally TCR sequences proved uncommon, though certain public TCRs appeared in numerous donors.

A multiplex PCR was run with 60 Vbeta primers and 13 Jbeta primers. Method: immunoSEQ multiplex PCR; TCRdb's copy keeps in-frame clones and lacks some. The sample yields about 90,000 clones, roughly 79% seen once. Of note for this clone: What it recognizes is unknown.

This TCR derives from a man in his thirties or forties in good health and CMV-seronegative. The sequencing sample was made of PBMCs. The chain employs TRBV5-6 and TRBJ2-4, with D perhaps matching TRBD1 (5 bases). As DNA, the CDR3 is TGTGCCAGCAGCCCGGTTGGACGGACAAAAAACATTCAGTACTTC. It encodes CASSPVGRTKNIQYF. Using reference TRBV5-6 and TRBJ2-4 for the parts outside the CDR3, the full variable domain is DAGVTQSPTHLIKTRGQQVTLRCSPKSGHDTVSWYQQALGQGPQFIFQYYEEEERQRGNFPDRFSGHQFPNYSSELNVNALLLGDSALYLCASSPVGRTKNIQYFGAGTRLSVL.